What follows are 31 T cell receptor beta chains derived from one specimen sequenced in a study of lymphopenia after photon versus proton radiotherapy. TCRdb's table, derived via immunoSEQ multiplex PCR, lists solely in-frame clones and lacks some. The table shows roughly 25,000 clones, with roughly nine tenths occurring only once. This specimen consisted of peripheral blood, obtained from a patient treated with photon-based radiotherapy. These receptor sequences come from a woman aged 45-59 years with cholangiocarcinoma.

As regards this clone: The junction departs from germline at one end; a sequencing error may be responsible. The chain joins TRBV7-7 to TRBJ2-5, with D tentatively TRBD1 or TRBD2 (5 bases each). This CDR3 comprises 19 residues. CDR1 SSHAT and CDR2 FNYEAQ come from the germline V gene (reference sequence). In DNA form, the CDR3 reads TGTGCTAGCAGCTTAGTCCTGCCAGGACGTGGGACGGATAAGGAGACCCAGTACTTC. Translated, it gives CASSLVLPGRGTDKETQYF.

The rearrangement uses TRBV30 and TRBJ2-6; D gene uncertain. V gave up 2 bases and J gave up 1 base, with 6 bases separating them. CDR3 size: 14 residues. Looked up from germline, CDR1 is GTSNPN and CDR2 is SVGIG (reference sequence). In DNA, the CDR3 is TGTGCCTGGAGTAGGGTTTCTGGGGCCAACGTCCTGACTTTC. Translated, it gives CAWSRVSGANVLTF.

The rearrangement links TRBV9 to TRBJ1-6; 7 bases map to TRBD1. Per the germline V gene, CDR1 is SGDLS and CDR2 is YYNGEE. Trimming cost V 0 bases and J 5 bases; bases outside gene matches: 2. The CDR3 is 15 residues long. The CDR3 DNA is TGTGCCAGCAGCGTAGAGGGACAGAATAATTCACCCCTCCACTTT. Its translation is CASSVEGQNNSPLHF.

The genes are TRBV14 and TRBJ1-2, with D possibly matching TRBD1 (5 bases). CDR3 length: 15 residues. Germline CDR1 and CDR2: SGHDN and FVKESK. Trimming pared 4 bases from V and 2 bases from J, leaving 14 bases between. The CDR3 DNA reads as TGTGCCAGCAGCCTCCGCGGGGGATGGAACTATGGCTACACCTTC. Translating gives CASSLRGGWNYGYTF.

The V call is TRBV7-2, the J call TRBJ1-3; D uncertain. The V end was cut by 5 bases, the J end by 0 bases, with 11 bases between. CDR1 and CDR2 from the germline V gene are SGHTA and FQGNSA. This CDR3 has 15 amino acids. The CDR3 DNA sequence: TGTGCCAGCAGCAAAGATACAGCCTCTGGAAACACCATATATTTT. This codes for CASSKDTASGNTIYF. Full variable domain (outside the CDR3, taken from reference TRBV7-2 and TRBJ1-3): GAGVSQSPSNKVTEKGKDVELRCDPISGHTALYWYRQSLGQGLEFLIYFQGNSAPDKSGLPSDRFSAERTGGSVSTLTIQRTQQEDSAVYLCASSKDTASGNTIYFGEGSWLTVV.

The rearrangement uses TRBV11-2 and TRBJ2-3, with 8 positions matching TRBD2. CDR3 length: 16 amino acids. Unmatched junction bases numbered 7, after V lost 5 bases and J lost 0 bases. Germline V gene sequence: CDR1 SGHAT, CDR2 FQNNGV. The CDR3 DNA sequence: TGTGCCAGCAGCCCGGGAGCGGGGGCGAGCACAGATACGCAGTATTTT. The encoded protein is CASSPGAGASTDTQYF.

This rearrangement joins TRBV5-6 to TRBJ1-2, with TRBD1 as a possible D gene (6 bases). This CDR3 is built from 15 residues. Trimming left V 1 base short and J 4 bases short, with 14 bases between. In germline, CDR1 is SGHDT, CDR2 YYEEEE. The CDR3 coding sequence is TGTGCCAGCAGCTTGCTCTGGCGCAGGGGCTATGGCTACACCTTC. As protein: CASSLLWRRGYGYTF.

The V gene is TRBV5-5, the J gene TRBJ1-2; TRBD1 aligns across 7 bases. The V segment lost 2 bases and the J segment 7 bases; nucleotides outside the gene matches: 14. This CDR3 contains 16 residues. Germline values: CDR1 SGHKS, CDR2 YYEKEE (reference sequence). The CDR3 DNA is TGTGCCAGCAGCTTAGCCACAGGGGTATTTAGCCGTGGCTACACCTTC. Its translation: CASSLATGVFSRGYTF.

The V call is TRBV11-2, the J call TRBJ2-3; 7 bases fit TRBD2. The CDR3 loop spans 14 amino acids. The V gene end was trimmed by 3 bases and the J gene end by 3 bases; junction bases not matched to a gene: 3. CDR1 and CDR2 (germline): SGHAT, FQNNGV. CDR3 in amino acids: CASSLGRGTDTQYF. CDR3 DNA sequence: TGTGCCAGCAGCTTGGGGCGGGGGACAGATACGCAGTATTTT.

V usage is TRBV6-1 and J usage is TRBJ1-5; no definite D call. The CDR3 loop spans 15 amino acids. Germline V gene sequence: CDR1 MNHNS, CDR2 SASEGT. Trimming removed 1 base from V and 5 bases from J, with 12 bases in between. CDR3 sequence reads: CASSEEGMSYQPQHF. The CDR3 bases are TGTGCCAGCAGTGAAGAGGGCATGAGCTATCAGCCCCAGCATTTT.

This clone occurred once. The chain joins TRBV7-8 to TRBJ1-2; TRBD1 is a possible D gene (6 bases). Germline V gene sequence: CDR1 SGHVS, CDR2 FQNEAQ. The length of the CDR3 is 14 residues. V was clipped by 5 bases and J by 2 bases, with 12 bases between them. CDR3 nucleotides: TGTGCCAGCAGCCAACCCGGGACAAACTATGGCTACACCTTC. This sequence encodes CASSQPGTNYGYTF.

CDR3 residues: CASRLLAGVQEQYF. CDR3 bases: TGTGCCAGCAGACTACTAGCGGGGGTTCAAGAGCAGTACTTC. This chain joins TRBV27 and TRBJ2-7, with TRBD2 matching over 11 bases. The V gene's germline CDR1 is MNHEY and CDR2 SMNVEV (reference sequence). The CDR3 contains 14 residues. The junction had 8 bases not matched to a gene; V was cut back by 6 bases and J by 7 bases.

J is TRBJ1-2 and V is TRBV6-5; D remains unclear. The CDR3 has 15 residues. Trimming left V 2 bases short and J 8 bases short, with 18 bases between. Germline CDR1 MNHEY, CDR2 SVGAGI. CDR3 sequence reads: CASSYGPGGLGGYTF. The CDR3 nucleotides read TGTGCCAGCAGTTACGGTCCGGGAGGTTTGGGAGGCTACACCTTC.

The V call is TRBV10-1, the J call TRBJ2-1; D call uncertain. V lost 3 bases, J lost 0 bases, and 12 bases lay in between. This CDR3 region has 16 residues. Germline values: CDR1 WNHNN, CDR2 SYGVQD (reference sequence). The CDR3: CASSEYPSSSYNEQFF. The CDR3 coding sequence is TGCGCCAGCAGTGAATATCCCTCGAGCTCCTACAATGAGCAGTTCTTC.

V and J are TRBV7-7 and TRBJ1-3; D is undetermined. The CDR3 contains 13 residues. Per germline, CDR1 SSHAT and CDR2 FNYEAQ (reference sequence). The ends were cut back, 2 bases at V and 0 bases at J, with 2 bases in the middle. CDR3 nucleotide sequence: TGTGCCAGCAGCTTAAACTCTGGAAACACCATATATTTT. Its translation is CASSLNSGNTIYF. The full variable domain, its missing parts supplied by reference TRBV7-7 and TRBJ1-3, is GAGVSQSPRYKVTKRGQDVTLRCDPISSHATLYWYQQALGQGPEFLTYFNYEAQPDKSGLPSDRFSAERPEGSISTLTIQRTEQRDSAMYRCASSLNSGNTIYFGEGSWLTVV.

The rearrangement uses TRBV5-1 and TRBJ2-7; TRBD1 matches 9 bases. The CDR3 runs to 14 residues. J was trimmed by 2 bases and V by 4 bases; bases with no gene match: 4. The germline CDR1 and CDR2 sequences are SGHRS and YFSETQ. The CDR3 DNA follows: TGCGCCAGCAGCCGGACAGGGGCCACCTACGAGCAGTACTTC. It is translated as CASSRTGATYEQYF.

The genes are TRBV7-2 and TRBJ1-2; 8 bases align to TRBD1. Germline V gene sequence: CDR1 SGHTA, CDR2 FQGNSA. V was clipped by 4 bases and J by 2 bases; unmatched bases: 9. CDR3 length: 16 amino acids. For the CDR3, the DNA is TGTGCCAGCAGCTCCCGGACAGGGCCCGTAAACTATGGCTACACCTTC. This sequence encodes CASSSRTGPVNYGYTF.

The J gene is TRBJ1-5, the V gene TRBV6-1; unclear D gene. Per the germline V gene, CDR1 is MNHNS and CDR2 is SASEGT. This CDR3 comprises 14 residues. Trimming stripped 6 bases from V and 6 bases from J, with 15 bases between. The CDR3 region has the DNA TGTGCCAGCAGCCCCATACTTAGTGGTCAGCCCCAGCATTTT. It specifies CASSPILSGQPQHF.

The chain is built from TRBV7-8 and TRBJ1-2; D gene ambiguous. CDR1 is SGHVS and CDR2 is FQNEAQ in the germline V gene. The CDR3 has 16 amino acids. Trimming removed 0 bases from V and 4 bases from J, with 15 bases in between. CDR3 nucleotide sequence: TGTGCCAGCAGCTTAGCGCGGGATGCTAAGCTCTATGGCTACACCTTC. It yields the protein CASSLARDAKLYGYTF.

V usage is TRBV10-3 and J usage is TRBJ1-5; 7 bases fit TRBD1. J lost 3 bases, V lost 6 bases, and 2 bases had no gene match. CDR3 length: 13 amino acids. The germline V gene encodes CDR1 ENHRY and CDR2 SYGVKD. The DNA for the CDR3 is TGTGCCATCAGCGGACAGGTCAATCAGCCCCAGCATTTT. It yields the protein CAISGQVNQPQHF.

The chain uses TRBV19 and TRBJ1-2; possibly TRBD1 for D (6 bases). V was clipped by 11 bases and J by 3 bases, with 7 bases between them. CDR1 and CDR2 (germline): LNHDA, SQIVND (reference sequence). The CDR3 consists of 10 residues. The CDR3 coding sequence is TGTGCCTCAGGGGACTATGGCTACACCTTC. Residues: CASGDYGYTF.

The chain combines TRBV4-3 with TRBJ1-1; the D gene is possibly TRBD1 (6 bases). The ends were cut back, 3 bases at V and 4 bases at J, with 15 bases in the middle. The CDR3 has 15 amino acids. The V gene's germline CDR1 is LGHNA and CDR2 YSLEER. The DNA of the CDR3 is TGCGCCAGCAGCCAGGGGGGGGCAGGGCGCACTGAAGCTTTCTTT. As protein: CASSQGGAGRTEAFF.

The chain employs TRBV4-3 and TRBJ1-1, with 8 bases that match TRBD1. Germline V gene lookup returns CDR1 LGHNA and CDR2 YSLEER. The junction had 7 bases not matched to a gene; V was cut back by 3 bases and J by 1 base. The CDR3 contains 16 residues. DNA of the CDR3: TGCGCCAGCAGCCACCCTAAAGGGACAGGGAACACTGAAGCTTTCTTT. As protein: CASSHPKGTGNTEAFF.

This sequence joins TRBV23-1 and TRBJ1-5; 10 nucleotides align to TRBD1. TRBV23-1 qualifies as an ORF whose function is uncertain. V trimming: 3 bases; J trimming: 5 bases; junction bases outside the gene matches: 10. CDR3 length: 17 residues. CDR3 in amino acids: CASSQPGQGLGDQPQHF. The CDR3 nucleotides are TGCGCCAGCAGTCAGCCGGGACAGGGGCTGGGGGATCAGCCCCAGCATTTT.

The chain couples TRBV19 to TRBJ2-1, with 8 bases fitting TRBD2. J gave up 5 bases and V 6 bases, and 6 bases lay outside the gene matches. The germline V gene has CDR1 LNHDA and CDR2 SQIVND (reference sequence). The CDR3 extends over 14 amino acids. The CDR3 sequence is CASRWTSKDNEQFF. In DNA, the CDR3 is TGTGCCAGTAGATGGACTAGCAAAGACAATGAGCAGTTCTTC. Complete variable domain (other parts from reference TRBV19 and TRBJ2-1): DGGITQSPKYLFRKEGQNVTLSCEQNLNHDAMYWYRQDPGQGLRLIYYSQIVNDFQKGDIAEGYSVSREKKESFPLTVTSAQKNPTAFYLCASRWTSKDNEQFFGPGTRLTVL.

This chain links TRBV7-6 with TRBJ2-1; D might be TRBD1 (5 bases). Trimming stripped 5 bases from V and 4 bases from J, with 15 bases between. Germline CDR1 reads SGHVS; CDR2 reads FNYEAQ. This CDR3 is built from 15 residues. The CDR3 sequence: CASSTTVRIYNEQFF. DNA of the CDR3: TGTGCCAGCAGCACGACAGTACGGATTTACAATGAGCAGTTCTTC.

The CDR3 sequence is CASSLGLGRSTDTQYF. The CDR3 DNA reads TGTGCCAGCAGCTTAGGTTTAGGCCGTAGCACAGATACGCAGTATTTT. The chain has TRBV7-9 and TRBJ2-3, with D hard to call. Trimming took off 1 base at V and 0 bases at J, with 11 bases between the two ends. This CDR3 has 16 amino acids. CDR1 SEHNR and CDR2 FQNEAQ come from the germline V gene (reference sequence).

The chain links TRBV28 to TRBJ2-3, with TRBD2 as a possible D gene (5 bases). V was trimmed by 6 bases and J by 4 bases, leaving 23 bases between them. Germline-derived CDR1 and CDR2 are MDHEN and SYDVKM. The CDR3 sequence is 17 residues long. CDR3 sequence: CASSTPDGGSVADTQYF. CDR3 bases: TGTGCCAGCAGCACCCCGGACGGAGGTAGCGTAGCAGATACGCAGTATTTT.

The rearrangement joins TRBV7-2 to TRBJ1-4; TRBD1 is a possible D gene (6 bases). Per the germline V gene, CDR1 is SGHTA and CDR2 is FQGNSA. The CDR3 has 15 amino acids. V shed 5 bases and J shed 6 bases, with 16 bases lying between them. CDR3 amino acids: CASSEPGDLHEKLFF. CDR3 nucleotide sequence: TGTGCCAGCAGCGAACCAGGGGATCTCCATGAAAAACTGTTTTTT.

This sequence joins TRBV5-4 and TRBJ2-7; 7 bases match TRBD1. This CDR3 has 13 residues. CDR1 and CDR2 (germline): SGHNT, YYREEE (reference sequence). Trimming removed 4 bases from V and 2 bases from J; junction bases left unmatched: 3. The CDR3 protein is CASSHRGTYEQYF. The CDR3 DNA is TGTGCCAGCAGCCACAGGGGTACCTACGAGCAGTACTTC. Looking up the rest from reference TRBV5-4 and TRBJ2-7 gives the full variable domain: ETGVTQSPTHLIKTRGQQVTLRCSSQSGHNTVSWYQQALGQGPQFIFQYYREEENGRGNFPPRFSGLQFPNYSSELNVNALELDDSALYLCASSHRGTYEQYFGPGTRLTVT.

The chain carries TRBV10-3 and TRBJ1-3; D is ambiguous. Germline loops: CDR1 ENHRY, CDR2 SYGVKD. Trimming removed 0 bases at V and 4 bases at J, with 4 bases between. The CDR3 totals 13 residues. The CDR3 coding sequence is TGTGCCATCAGTGAGTCGGGCGGAAACACCATATATTTT. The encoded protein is CAISESGGNTIYF.